The entry below gives a single T cell receptor (beta chain) sequence along with its context. This specimen comes from a study of cytomegalovirus exposure and HLA in healthy donors. The CDR3 runs to 13 residues. The germline CDR1 and CDR2 sequences are LGHNA and YSLEER. Trimming took 0 bases from V and 6 from J, leaving 8 bases between them. The repertoire was sequenced with immunoSEQ multiplex PCR; TCRdb's copy has only in-frame clones and lacks some. Counted here are some 180,000 clones, about 89% occurring once; the ten biggest clones make up about 7.7%. This sequence joins TRBV4-3 and TRBJ1-2; D unclear. The origin of this receptor is a young man in good health and CMV-seropositive. Sequenced material: PBMCs. CDR3 coding DNA: TGCGCCAGCAGCCAAGATGGTACGGATGGCTACACCTTC. It specifies CASSQDGTDGYTF.